What follows are 14 T cell receptor beta chains derived from one specimen sequenced in a study of shared clonotypes between healthy human individuals. Method: immunoSEQ multiplex PCR; TCRdb's copy keeps in-frame clones and lacks some. The sample includes around 1.6 million clones, around 98% of them seen just once. Sequencing was done on a sample of naive CD4+ T cells sorted from blood. Specified subset: CD45RA+ positively selected. Receptors originate from a man under 40 in good health.

This rearrangement joins TRBV11-2 to TRBJ2-7, with TRBD1 as a possible D gene (6 bases). Germline-derived CDR1 and CDR2 are SGHAT and FQNNGV. CDR3 size: 13 residues. V dropped 2 bases and J dropped 5 bases, with 10 bases sitting between them. The CDR3 spells CASSLIQGHEQYF. CDR3 DNA: TGTGCCAGCAGCTTAATACAGGGCCACGAGCAGTACTTC.

J is TRBJ1-2 and V is TRBV6-6; D is possibly TRBD1 (5 bases). The V and J ends lost 8 bases and 2 bases respectively, with 15 bases between them. The CDR3 length is 14 residues. The germline V gene encodes CDR1 MNHNY and CDR2 SVGAGI (reference sequence). This CDR3 reads CASQERWGNYGYTF. Here the CDR3 DNA reads TGTGCCAGCCAAGAGAGATGGGGGAACTATGGCTACACCTTC.

The V gene is TRBV6-4, the J gene TRBJ2-1; D gene uncertain. Trimming took 5 bases from V and 2 from J, leaving 13 bases between them. The CDR3 loop spans 15 amino acids. The V gene's germline CDR1 is MRHNA and CDR2 SNTAGT. CDR3 nucleotides: TGTGCCAGCAGTACATTTGCTGGGGCCTACAATGAGCAGTTCTTC. Translating gives CASSTFAGAYNEQFF.

The V gene is TRBV30, the J gene TRBJ2-7; 8 nucleotides align to TRBD1. Germline assignment: CDR1 GTSNPN and CDR2 SVGIG (reference sequence). CDR3 length equals 13 residues. V was pared by 2 bases and J by 6 bases, with 6 bases of the junction left unmatched. CDR3 coding DNA: TGTGCCTGGAGTTTTCAGGGGGCGGGCGAGCAGTACTTC. Protein product: CAWSFQGAGEQYF. Together with reference TRBV30 and TRBJ2-7, the CDR3 gives the full variable domain: SQTIHQWPATLVQPVGSPLSLECTVEGTSNPNLYWYRQAAGRGLQLLFYSVGIGQISSEVPQNLSASRPQDRQFILSSKKLLLSDSGFYLCAWSFQGAGEQYFGPGTRLTVT.

The V and J genes are TRBV18 and TRBJ2-1; 8 nucleotides align to TRBD2. Trimming cost V 2 bases and J 4 bases; bases outside gene matches: 13. This CDR3 is 18 amino acids long. The V gene's germline CDR1 is KGHSH and CDR2 LQKENI. The CDR3 reads CASSPITTVGTRYNEQFF. CDR3 nucleotide sequence: TGTGCCAGCTCACCAATCACGACAGTCGGGACTAGATACAATGAGCAGTTCTTC.

The chain joins TRBV6-6 to TRBJ2-3, with D possibly TRBD2 on 5 matching bases. V lost 5 bases, J lost 4 bases, and 16 bases lay in between. Per germline, CDR1 MNHNY and CDR2 SVGAGI (reference sequence). This CDR3 spans 15 amino acids. The CDR3 DNA reads as TGTGCCAGCAGTGCTTACCCGGGAACCCCAGATACGCAGTATTTT. Protein: CASSAYPGTPDTQYF.

This sequence joins TRBV4-1 and TRBJ2-3; 11 bases are a match to TRBD2. Germline loops: CDR1 MGHRA, CDR2 YSYEKL. This CDR3 comprises 15 residues. Germline trimming cut 4 bases from V and 3 bases from J; bases unmatched to any gene: 3. Here the CDR3 DNA reads TGCGCCAGCAGCCTAGGGACTAGCGGTACAGATACGCAGTATTTT. It specifies CASSLGTSGTDTQYF.

On this clone itself: Other DNA sequences in the same sample also yield this CDR3. The chain recombines TRBV5-1 with TRBJ1-5; unclear D gene. Germline V gives CDR1 SGHRS, CDR2 YFSETQ. Trimming took 0 bases from V and 4 from J, leaving 5 bases between them. The CDR3 is 13 residues long. The CDR3: CASSLDPNQPQHF. CDR3 DNA: TGCGCCAGCAGCTTGGATCCGAATCAGCCCCAGCATTTT. The whole variable domain, filled in from reference TRBV5-1 and TRBJ1-5, reads KAGVTQTPRYLIKTRGQQVTLSCSPISGHRSVSWYQQTPGQGLQFLFEYFSETQRNKGNFPGRFSGRQFSNSRSEMNVSTLELGDSALYLCASSLDPNQPQHFGDGTRLSIL.

The J gene is TRBJ2-1, the V gene TRBV7-3, with TRBD2 identical over 13 bases. The V gene end was trimmed by 5 bases and the J gene end by 7 bases; junction bases not matched to a gene: 8. Looked up from germline, CDR1 is SGHTA and CDR2 is FQGTGA. The CDR3 consists of 16 residues. The DNA of the CDR3 is TGTGCCAGCAGCGCGCCGGGGACTAGCGGGATGAATGAGCAGTTCTTC. The encoded protein is CASSAPGTSGMNEQFF.

The CDR3 sequence: CASSLVESNQPQHF. The CDR3 DNA reads TGTGCCAGCAGCTTAGTTGAGAGTAATCAGCCCCAGCATTTT. The rearrangement joins TRBV7-9 to TRBJ1-5; D is uncertain. The CDR3 loop spans 14 amino acids. Germline V gene sequence: CDR1 SEHNR, CDR2 FQNEAQ (reference sequence). V lost 1 base and J 4 bases, leaving 8 bases between the germline ends.

This chain connects TRBV5-1 to TRBJ1-1; a possible D gene is TRBD1 (6 bases). The CDR3 has 15 residues. From germline, CDR1 is SGHRS and CDR2 YFSETQ. V was clipped by 0 bases and J by 1 base, with 10 bases between them. The DNA of the CDR3 is TGCGCCAGCAGCTTGGCATCAGGGGAGAACACTGAAGCTTTCTTT. Its translation is CASSLASGENTEAFF.

This chain connects TRBV29-1 to TRBJ1-1; 8 bases are shared with TRBD1. Trimming at V came to 1 base and at J to 4 bases, leaving 8 bases not matched to a gene. Germline CDR1 is SQVTM and CDR2 is ANQGSEA. The CDR3 extends over 15 amino acids. The CDR3 sequence is CSVEVRTGRSTEAFF. The CDR3 DNA reads as TGCAGCGTTGAAGTGAGGACAGGGCGCTCCACTGAAGCTTTCTTT.

This rearrangement joins TRBV5-1 to TRBJ2-5, with unresolved D. This CDR3 is 13 amino acids long. V shed 1 base and J shed 4 bases, with 8 bases lying between them. Per germline, CDR1 SGHRS and CDR2 YFSETQ. CDR3 region: CASSLRSTETQYF. The CDR3 DNA follows: TGCGCCAGCAGCTTGAGATCCACAGAGACCCAGTACTTC.

The J gene is TRBJ2-3, the V gene TRBV12-5; 9 bases align to TRBD2. The CDR3 runs 15 residues. Germline-derived CDR1 and CDR2 are LGHNT and FRNRAP. J was trimmed by 3 bases and V by 6 bases; bases with no gene match: 7. For the CDR3, the DNA is TGTGCTAGTGGCCGAGGGACTAGCCCAACAGATACGCAGTATTTT. It specifies CASGRGTSPTDTQYF.